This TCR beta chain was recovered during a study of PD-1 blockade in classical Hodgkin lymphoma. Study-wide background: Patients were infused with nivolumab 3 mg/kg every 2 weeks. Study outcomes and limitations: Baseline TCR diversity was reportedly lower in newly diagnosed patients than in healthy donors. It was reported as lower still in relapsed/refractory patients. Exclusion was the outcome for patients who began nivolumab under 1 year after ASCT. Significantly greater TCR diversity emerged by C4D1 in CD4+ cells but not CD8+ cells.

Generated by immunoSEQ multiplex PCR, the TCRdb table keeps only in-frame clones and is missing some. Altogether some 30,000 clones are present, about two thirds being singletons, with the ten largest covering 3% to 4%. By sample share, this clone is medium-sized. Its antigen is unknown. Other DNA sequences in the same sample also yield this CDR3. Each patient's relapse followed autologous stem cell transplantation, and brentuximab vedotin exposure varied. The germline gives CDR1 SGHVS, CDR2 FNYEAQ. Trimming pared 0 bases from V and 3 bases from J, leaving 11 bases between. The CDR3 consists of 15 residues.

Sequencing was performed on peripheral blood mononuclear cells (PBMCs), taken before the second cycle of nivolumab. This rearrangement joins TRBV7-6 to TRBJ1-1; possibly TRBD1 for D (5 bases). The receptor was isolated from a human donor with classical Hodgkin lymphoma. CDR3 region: CASSLARGVYTEAFF. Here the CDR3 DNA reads TGTGCCAGCAGCTTAGCGCGGGGGGTTTACACTGAAGCTTTCTTT.